Shown below are 24 T cell receptor beta chains from a single sample sequenced in a study of T cell clonality in common variable immunodeficiency. The assay was immunoSEQ multiplex PCR, and TCRdb's table has in-frame clones only and misses some. The sample includes fewer than 50,000 clones, none of them occurring once. The sequencing input was peripheral blood mononuclear cells. All receptors come from a person aged 18 to 75 in good health.

This clone has a count of ten or more. The CDR3 is cut off 3 residues early in the read; its end comes from the germline J gene. J is TRBJ2-2 and V is TRBV24-1, with D maybe TRBD2 (5 bases). Trimming removed 8 bases at V and 4 bases at J, with 10 bases between. The germline V gene encodes CDR1 KGHDR and CDR2 SFDVKD. This CDR3 comprises 13 residues. CDR3 protein: CATTGRGTGELFF. The DNA read from the CDR3 is TGTGCCACCACGGGCCGGGGCACCGGGGAG.

Many counts were recorded for this clone. Read sequence stops 3 residues before the CDR3 end, and the germline J gene provides the missing end. The J gene is TRBJ2-7, the V gene TRBV9; TRBD2 matches at 10 bases. The V gene's germline CDR1 is SGDLS and CDR2 YYNGEE. V was pared by 4 bases and J by 4 bases, with 8 bases of the junction left unmatched. This CDR3 is 15 amino acids long. The sequenced part of the CDR3 DNA is TGTGCCAGCAGCCCCCATCTAGCGGGAGTTTACGAG. Protein: CASSPHLAGVYE. The complete CDR3 protein is CASSPHLAGVYEQYF.

This clone was seen many times. From the germline J gene comes the end of the CDR3, since the read stops 3 residues before it. V usage is TRBV4-2 and J usage is TRBJ2-1, with TRBD2 as a possible D gene (7 bases). The CDR3 spans 15 residues. CDR1 is LGHNA and CDR2 is YNFKEQ in the germline V gene. Trimming shortened V by 0 bases and J by 6 bases, and 12 bases separated the two germline ends. The CDR3 loop reads CASSQDPGGANEQFF. The DNA read from the CDR3 is TGTGCCAGCAGCCAAGATCCTGGGGGGGCCAATGAG.

This clone was seen many times. The observed sequence ends 3 residues before the CDR3 terminus, with the missing tail filled in from the germline J gene. The rearrangement links TRBV7-9 to TRBJ1-2; TRBD1 matches 8 bases. The ends lost 4 bases at V and 5 bases at J; junction bases unmatched: 6. The germline V gene has CDR1 SEHNR and CDR2 FQNEAQ (reference sequence). CDR3 size: 14 residues. Partial CDR3 DNA: TGTGCCAGCAGCTCGGACAGGGAAGGGTATGGC. It translates to CASSSDREGYG. The complete CDR3 protein is CASSSDREGYGYTF.

This clone has ten or more counts. The read halts 3 residues ahead of the CDR3 end, with the missing end drawn from the germline J gene. The V and J genes are TRBV6-1 and TRBJ1-4; 7 bases are a match to TRBD1. V lost 1 base, J lost 7 bases, and 6 bases stayed unmatched. Per the germline V gene, CDR1 is MNHNS and CDR2 is SASEGT. The CDR3 spans 15 residues. The DNA read from the CDR3 is TGTGCCAGCAGTGAAGGGGCAGGGGGTGGTGAAAAA. As protein: CASSEGAGGGEK. In full, the CDR3 is CASSEGAGGGEKLFF.

This clone was found many times. The read stops 3 residues short of the end of the CDR3; the missing end is completed from the germline J gene. The gene calls are TRBV27 and TRBJ2-7; D may be TRBD1 (6 bases). Germline V gene sequence: CDR1 MNHEY, CDR2 SMNVEV (reference sequence). The V gene lost 5 bases and the J gene lost 3 bases, with 17 bases spanning the gap. The CDR3 spans 15 residues. The sequenced CDR3 bases are TGTGCCAGCAGTACAGGGTTAGACAGTGACTACGAG. It encodes CASSTGLDSDYE. The whole CDR3 reads CASSTGLDSDYEQYF.

In its sample, this clone was seen many times. The sequence runs out 3 residues before the end of the CDR3; the remainder is reconstructed from the germline J gene. The chain employs TRBV9 and TRBJ1-1; TRBD1 might be the D (5 bases). V lost 4 bases, J lost 7 bases, and 17 bases lay in between. CDR1 SGDLS and CDR2 YYNGEE come from the germline V gene. CDR3 size: 14 residues. CDR3 DNA (partial): TGTGCCAGCAGCCTAGATGGGGGGAGAAGTGAA. Translated, it gives CASSLDGGRSE. The full CDR3 protein is CASSLDGGRSEAFF.

This clone was seen many times. Read sequence stops 3 residues before the CDR3 end, and the germline J gene provides the missing end. V and J are TRBV5-5 and TRBJ1-4, with D unclear. V was trimmed by 0 bases and J by 3 bases, leaving 9 bases between them. This CDR3 spans 15 amino acids. The germline CDR1 and CDR2 sequences are SGHKS and YYEKEE (reference sequence). CDR3 DNA, as far as it was read: TGTGCCAGCAGCTTGGGAGGCGGGCCTAATGAAAAA. Translation gives CASSLGGGPNEK. From start to end, the CDR3 is CASSLGGGPNEKLFF.

This clone came up many times. Sequencing ends 3 residues short of the CDR3 end; the germline J gene provides the rest. The chain recombines TRBV7-3 with TRBJ2-7; perhaps TRBD1 as D (6 bases). Trimming took 5 bases from V and 3 from J, leaving 14 bases between them. This CDR3 is 14 amino acids long. CDR1 is SGHTA and CDR2 is FQGTGA in the germline V gene. CDR3 DNA (partial): TGTGCCAGCAGCCTCCACTCGGACAGCTACGAG. Translated, it gives CASSLHSDSYE. The entire CDR3 sequence reads CASSLHSDSYEQYF.

This clone was detected many times. The CDR3 is cut off 3 residues early in the read; its end comes from the germline J gene. This chain joins TRBV19 and TRBJ1-4, with D possibly matching TRBD1 (6 bases). The CDR3 runs to 16 residues. CDR1 is LNHDA, CDR2 SQIVND, per germline (reference sequence). V dropped 4 bases and J dropped 4 bases, with 16 bases sitting between them. The CDR3 bases that were read are TGTGCCAGTAGTAATCCCGCGACAGGTTTTAATGAAAAA. It translates to CASSNPATGFNEK. The CDR3 in its entirety is CASSNPATGFNEKLFF.

This clone occurred many times. The DNA ends 3 residues before the CDR3 does, and the rest of the CDR3 is filled in from the germline J gene. The chain has TRBV3-1 (or the pseudogene TRBV3-2) and TRBJ2-1; 12 positions agree with TRBD2. Germline V gene sequence: CDR1 LGHDT, CDR2 YNNKEL (reference sequence). CDR3 length: 17 residues. Losses at the gene ends were 7 bases for V and 7 bases for J; bases not matched to a gene: 14. The sequenced part of the CDR3 DNA is TGTGCCAGCAACACTCGTGGGGCTAGCGGGGGGGAAAATGAG. This sequence encodes CASNTRGASGGENE. The whole CDR3 protein is CASNTRGASGGENEQFF.

This clone was recorded at least ten times. Read data end 3 residues before the CDR3 end; the end is taken from the germline J gene. The chain recombines TRBV7-2 with TRBJ1-5; no firm D call. Trimming took off 6 bases at V and 5 bases at J, with 11 bases between the two ends. CDR3 size: 13 residues. Germline CDR1 and CDR2: SGHTA and FQGNSA. CDR3 DNA (partial): TGTGCCAGCAGACGTCAGGTCGATCAGCCC. It translates to CASRRQVDQP. The CDR3 in its entirety is CASRRQVDQPQHF.

This clone was counted many times. The DNA read from the CDR3 is TGCGCCAGCAGTGGGACTAGCGGCCTATGGGCCTTCAATGAG. As protein: CASSGTSGLWAFNE. The entire CDR3 reads CASSGTSGLWAFNEQFF. The chain has TRBV10-1 and TRBJ2-1; TRBD2 agrees at 10 bases. The read falls 3 residues short of the CDR3 end, and the missing part is taken from the germline J gene. CDR3 length: 17 amino acids. The germline V gene encodes CDR1 WNHNN and CDR2 SYGVQD (reference sequence). J gave up 6 bases and V 4 bases, and 12 bases lay outside the gene matches.

For this clone: The CDR3 goes on 3 residues after the read ends, and that part is filled in from the germline J gene. V usage is TRBV7-3 and J usage is TRBJ1-2; no clear D. CDR3 length: 16 amino acids. Looked up from germline, CDR1 is SGHTA and CDR2 is FQGTGA. The CDR3 DNA, read in part, is TGTGCCAGCAGCGGCCCTAGGAGGATTCGACCGTACGAC. It specifies CASSGPRRIRPYD. The full CDR3 is CASSGPRRIRPYDYTF.

This clone appeared many times. The sequenced part of the CDR3 DNA is TGCGCCAGCAGCCAAGAAGCCTCAGGGGGAAAA. Its protein product is CASSQEASGGK. The complete CDR3 sequence is CASSQEASGGKLFF. The rearrangement uses TRBV4-1 and TRBJ1-4, with 7 bases matching TRBD1. The read stops 3 residues short of the end of the CDR3; the missing end is completed from the germline J gene. The CDR3 spans 14 residues. Germline CDR1 reads MGHRA; CDR2 reads YSYEKL. The J segment lost 10 bases and the V segment lost 0 bases, leaving 5 bases of the junction unmatched.

The sample holds many counts of this clone. Sequencing ends 3 residues short of the CDR3 end; the germline J gene provides the rest. This chain joins TRBV18 and TRBJ2-1; possible D gene TRBD1, 5 bases. V shed 5 bases and J shed 2 bases, with 13 bases lying between them. This CDR3 is 15 amino acids long. Germline loops: CDR1 KGHSH, CDR2 LQKENI. The CDR3 sequence is CASSSRQPTYNEQFF. The part of the CDR3 DNA that was read is TGTGCCAGCTCATCCCGACAGCCGACCTACAATGAG.

This clone was counted ten times or more. The read terminates 3 residues before the CDR3 end, so the remaining end is supplied by the germline J gene. This chain uses TRBV9 with TRBJ2-3; 10 bases fit TRBD2. CDR3 length: 17 amino acids. V trimming: 0 bases; J trimming: 2 bases; junction bases outside the gene matches: 6. The germline V gene has CDR1 SGDLS and CDR2 YYNGEE. The chain's CDR3 is CASSVDPLAGATDTQYF. The sequenced CDR3 bases are TGTGCCAGCAGCGTAGATCCCCTAGCGGGGGCCACAGATACG. The complete variable domain, with remaining parts taken from reference TRBV9 and TRBJ2-3, reads DSGVTQTPKHLITATGQRVTLRCSPRSGDLSVYWYQQSLDQGLQFLIQYYNGEERAKGNILERFSAQQFPDLHSELNLSSLELGDSALYFCASSVDPLAGATDTQYFGPGTRLTVL.

In its sample, this clone was seen many times. The CDR3 goes on 3 residues after the read ends, and that part is filled in from the germline J gene. The V and J genes are TRBV20-1 and TRBJ1-5; D is perhaps TRBD1 (5 bases). The CDR3 runs 14 residues. Trimming removed 0 bases from V and 4 bases from J, with 10 bases in between. The germline CDR1 and CDR2 sequences are DFQATT and SNEGSKA (reference sequence). CDR3 bases read: TGCAGTGCTAGAGATCTCCCAGGGAATCAGCCC. Its translation is CSARDLPGNQP. The entire CDR3 is CSARDLPGNQPQHF.

The sample holds many counts of this clone. The missing CDR3 end, 3 residues past where the read stops, is filled in from the germline J gene. This chain connects TRBV20-1 to TRBJ1-1; D gene uncertain. Trimming removed 3 bases at V and 0 bases at J, with 11 bases between. CDR3 length: 14 residues. Germline assignment: CDR1 DFQATT and CDR2 SNEGSKA (reference sequence). The part of the CDR3 DNA that was read is TGCAGTGCTAGGAAGCCGCCCATGAACACTGAA. Amino acid sequence: CSARKPPMNTE. The full CDR3 sequence reads CSARKPPMNTEAFF.

This clone was seen at least ten times. Read sequence stops 3 residues before the CDR3 end, and the germline J gene provides the missing end. The rearrangement joins TRBV7-9 to TRBJ1-2; 11 positions match TRBD1. V was clipped by 5 bases and J by 7 bases; unmatched bases: 3. This CDR3 comprises 13 residues. The germline gives CDR1 SEHNR, CDR2 FQNEAQ (reference sequence). This chain's CDR3 is CASSIGQGAGYTF. The CDR3 DNA, read in part, is TGTGCCAGCAGCATCGGACAGGGGGCTGGC.

This clone was seen many times. The CDR3 end falls 3 residues outside the read, so it is completed with the germline J gene. The J gene is TRBJ1-2, the V gene TRBV19, with D unresolved. CDR3 length: 15 amino acids. Deletions cut 5 bases from V and 4 bases from J, with 17 bases between. Germline assignment: CDR1 LNHDA and CDR2 SQIVND (reference sequence). The sequenced part of the CDR3 DNA is TGTGCCAGTAGTCCCGCGGGTGGTTATCCCTATGGC. Protein product: CASSPAGGYPYG. Given in full, the CDR3 is CASSPAGGYPYGYTF.

This clone was detected ten times or more. The read gets to within 3 residues of the CDR3 end, and the germline J gene fills in the rest. The chain links TRBV7-8 to TRBJ2-7; 7 nucleotides match TRBD2. This CDR3 has 13 residues. CDR1 SGHVS and CDR2 FQNEAQ come from the germline V gene. The trim removed 3 bases at V and 2 bases at J, leaving 1 base unmatched. Partial CDR3 DNA: TGTGCCAGCAGCTTTGGACTAGCCTACGAG. As protein: CASSFGLAYE. The complete CDR3 reads CASSFGLAYEQYF.

This clone appeared many times. The read ends 3 residues shy of where the CDR3 ends; the end is completed using the germline J gene. The rearrangement joins TRBV7-8 to TRBJ1-5, with 8 bases lining up with TRBD1. The ends lost 2 bases at V and 6 bases at J; junction bases unmatched: 6. CDR3 size: 15 residues. Per germline, CDR1 SGHVS and CDR2 FQNEAQ. This CDR3 reads CASSLSTGGGQPQHF. The DNA read from the CDR3 is TGTGCCAGCAGCTTATCCACAGGGGGGGGTCAGCCC.

This clone was counted many times. The sequenced fragment ends 3 residues before the CDR3 boundary, so the rest is inferred from the germline J gene. The genes are TRBV19 and TRBJ2-3, with a possible D match to TRBD2 (6 bases). CDR1 is LNHDA, CDR2 SQIVND, per germline (reference sequence). The CDR3 runs 14 residues. V was trimmed by 10 bases and J by 2 bases, leaving 16 bases between them. The sequenced part of the CDR3 DNA is TGTGCCACCACGGGGACTCGGCACACAGATACG. Protein sequence: CATTGTRHTDT. The whole CDR3 sequence is CATTGTRHTDTQYF.